These 21 T cell receptor beta chains share one sample of origin, sequenced in a study of T cell repertoires in cytomegalovirus infection. TCRdb called the reads again in MiXCR, with one record for every CDR3 protein. The table shows 200,000 to 300,000 distinct CDR3 sequences, with roughly 10% occurring only once. The sample taken for sequencing was PBMCs. The receptors were sampled from a human donor in good health (CMV status not recorded). Some clones in this sample may be carry-over from other donors' samples.

The table lists this clonotype with many counts. The CDR3 loop is CASGTGASSYNEQFF. DNA for the CDR3: TGTGCCAGCGGAACTGGGGCTAGCTCCTACAATGAGCAGTTCTTC. The rearrangement joins TRBV9 to TRBJ2-1; D perhaps matches TRBD1 (5 bases). Trimming cost V 7 bases and J 0 bases, with 14 bases left between them. The CDR3 length is 15 residues. Germline V gives CDR1 SGDLS, CDR2 YYNGEE.

This clonotype was found many times. J is TRBJ2-3 and V is TRBV10-3, with D perhaps TRBD1 (6 bases). Germline loops: CDR1 ENHRY, CDR2 SYGVKD. This CDR3 spans 13 amino acids. The ends were cut back, 2 bases at V and 4 bases at J, with 7 bases in the middle. DNA for the CDR3: TGTGCCATCAGTGAGCCAGGGGCAGATACGCAGTATTTT. This encodes CAISEPGADTQYF.

The J gene is TRBJ1-5, the V gene TRBV20-1; 11 nucleotides line up with TRBD1. Germline values: CDR1 DFQATT, CDR2 SNEGSKA (reference sequence). The ends lost 3 bases at V and 5 bases at J; junction bases unmatched: 6. CDR3 length: 15 amino acids. CDR3 protein: CSASGQGALYQPQHF. DNA for the CDR3: TGCAGTGCTAGCGGACAGGGGGCCCTATATCAGCCCCAGCATTTT.

This clonotype was recorded at least ten times. The rearrangement joins TRBV6-2 or TRBV6-3 to TRBJ2-7; D could derive from TRBD1 or TRBD2 (5 bases each). This CDR3 has 14 residues. The germline V gene has CDR1 MNHEY and CDR2 SVGEGT. Trimming left V 6 bases short and J 5 bases short, with 17 bases between. CDR3 DNA: TGTGCCAGCAGACAATTTCCGGGACGGGACGAGCAGTACTTC. Its translation is CASRQFPGRDEQYF.

This clonotype was recorded many times. The chain links TRBV7-2 to TRBJ1-2; unclear D gene. The germline CDR1 and CDR2 sequences are SGHTA and FQGNSA. The CDR3 extends over 12 amino acids. The V end lost 2 bases, the J end lost 8 bases, and 9 bases lay between the germline ends. CDR3 nucleotide sequence: TGTGCCAGCAGCTTAAATATTGGAGGCTACACCTTC. This encodes CASSLNIGGYTF.

This clonotype has a count of ten or more. In nucleotides, the CDR3 is TGTGCCAGCAGCTTAAGAGGGGGACAGGGGGCTCGGGACTATGGCTACACCTTC. The encoded protein is CASSLRGGQGARDYGYTF. This sequence joins TRBV7-2 and TRBJ1-2; 12 bases map to TRBD1. The germline gives CDR1 SGHTA, CDR2 FQGNSA. The CDR3 consists of 18 residues. The ends lost 2 bases at V and 3 bases at J; junction bases unmatched: 10.

This sequence joins TRBV2 and TRBJ1-4; a possible D gene is TRBD1 (5 bases). The CDR3 is 16 residues long. Germline V CDR1 and CDR2: SNHLY, FYNNEI. Trimming left V 4 bases short and J 0 bases short, with 12 bases between. CDR3 residues: CASSVRRAATNEKLFF. The CDR3, as DNA: TGTGCCAGCAGTGTCCGCAGGGCGGCAACTAATGAAAAACTGTTTTTT.

The V gene is TRBV7-2, the J gene TRBJ1-1; 8 positions match TRBD1. The CDR3 is 17 residues long. V shed 5 bases and J 0 bases; nucleotides not matched to a gene: 11. Germline V gives CDR1 SGHTA, CDR2 FQGNSA. The DNA of the CDR3 is TGTGCCAGCAGCCCTCGGGACAGGAGAAGCCTGAACACTGAAGCTTTCTTT. Protein product: CASSPRDRRSLNTEAFF.

This clonotype was counted many times. The genes are TRBV7-2 and TRBJ2-3; D call uncertain. V was shortened by 1 base and J by 4 bases, with 12 bases between the two germline ends. Germline CDR1 reads SGHTA; CDR2 reads FQGNSA. This CDR3 region has 15 residues. The CDR3 DNA reads as TGTGCCAGCAGCTTAGACAAGGGCCAATCAGATACGCAGTATTTT. It yields the protein CASSLDKGQSDTQYF. The full variable domain, with the rest looked up from reference TRBV7-2 and TRBJ2-3, is GAGVSQSPSNKVTEKGKDVELRCDPISGHTALYWYRQSLGQGLEFLIYFQGNSAPDKSGLPSDRFSAERTGGSVSTLTIQRTQQEDSAVYLCASSLDKGQSDTQYFGPGTRLTVL.

This clonotype was seen repeatedly, ten times or more. The genes are TRBV7-2 and TRBJ1-3; 10 bases agree with TRBD1. Germline V gene lookup returns CDR1 SGHTA and CDR2 FQGNSA. Trimming removed 5 bases from V and 3 bases from J; junction bases left unmatched: 13. This CDR3 spans 18 amino acids. The CDR3 here is CASSRRHLGQGIGNTIYF. In nucleotides, the CDR3 is TGTGCCAGCAGCCGCCGACACCTGGGACAGGGGATTGGAAACACCATATATTTT.

This clonotype was seen a handful of times. The chain uses TRBV5-6 and TRBJ2-1; 11 bases map to TRBD1. Germline V lookup: CDR1 SGHDT, CDR2 YYEEEE. This CDR3 spans 17 amino acids. With V trimmed by 3 bases and J by 6 bases, 11 bases remained unmatched. The CDR3 DNA sequence: TGTGCCAGCAGCTCACCGGGACAGGGGGGTAGTCGCAATGAGCAGTTCTTC. Translated: CASSSPGQGGSRNEQFF.

This clonotype was counted many times. The CDR3 here is CASSQNREGYTF. Written as DNA, the CDR3 is TGTGCCAGCAGCCAAAACAGGGAGGGCTACACCTTC. The genes are TRBV7-8 and TRBJ1-2; D is perhaps TRBD1 (6 bases). This CDR3 has 12 amino acids. Germline values: CDR1 SGHVS, CDR2 FQNEAQ. With 5 bases removed from V and 8 bases from J, the gap between germline ends came to 12 bases. Variable domain in full (rest from reference TRBV7-8 and TRBJ1-2): GAGVSQSPRYKVAKRGQDVALRCDPISGHVSLFWYQQALGQGPEFLTYFQNEAQLDKSGLPSDRFFAERPEGSVSTLKIQRTQQEDSAVYLCASSQNREGYTFGSGTRLTVV.

In this sample, this clonotype turned up a few times. The gene calls are TRBV29-1 and TRBJ2-3; D is possibly TRBD1 (6 bases). CDR3 length equals 11 residues. Germline CDR1 is SQVTM and CDR2 is ANQGSEA. V was clipped by 5 bases and J by 6 bases, with 9 bases between them. The CDR3 loop reads CSVNRVDTQYF. The CDR3 nucleotides are TGCAGCGTTAACAGGGTGGATACGCAGTATTTT.

The rearrangement links TRBV3-1 to TRBJ2-1; the match to TRBD2 covers 10 bases. Germline CDR1 reads LGHDT; CDR2 reads YNNKEL (reference sequence). J was trimmed by 0 bases and V by 4 bases; bases with no gene match: 9. The CDR3 covers 18 residues. CDR3 coding DNA: TGTGCCAGCAGCCCGAAGGCTAGCGGGAGAGGCTCCTACAATGAGCAGTTCTTC. This encodes CASSPKASGRGSYNEQFF.

This clonotype came up many times. The chain employs TRBV12-3 or TRBV12-4 and TRBJ1-6; D unclear. The V gene lost 2 bases and the J gene lost 9 bases, with 8 bases spanning the gap. The CDR3 runs to 13 residues. The CDR3 DNA sequence: TGTGCCAGCAGTTTATCTCTCGGTTCACCCCTCCACTTT. It specifies CASSLSLGSPLHF.

This clonotype has only a few counts. The chain is built from TRBV20-1 and TRBJ2-2, with TRBD2 matching over 8 bases. The CDR3 loop spans 17 amino acids. V was pared by 0 bases and J by 1 base, with 7 bases of the junction left unmatched. CDR1 and CDR2 from the germline V gene are DFQATT and SNEGSKA (reference sequence). As DNA, the CDR3 is TGCAGTGCTAGAGATCCCCAGAGCGGGGGGAACACCGGGGAGCTGTTTTTT. Translating it yields CSARDPQSGGNTGELFF.

This clonotype appeared many times. The V call is TRBV7-2, the J call TRBJ2-3; D gene ambiguous. This CDR3 is built from 15 residues. V was shortened by 5 bases and J by 4 bases, with 16 bases between the two germline ends. Germline V gene sequence: CDR1 SGHTA, CDR2 FQGNSA. The CDR3 sequence is CASSHNPRDADTQYF. The CDR3 nucleotides are TGTGCCAGCAGCCACAATCCCCGAGATGCAGATACGCAGTATTTT.

The chain is built from TRBV7-9 and TRBJ2-1; no clear D gene. CDR3 length equals 15 residues. Germline loops: CDR1 SEHNR, CDR2 FQNEAQ (reference sequence). V shed 5 bases and J shed 4 bases, with 15 bases lying between them. The DNA of the CDR3 is TGTGCCAGCAGCCGCGGCCTAGTCGGGTACAATGAGCAGTTCTTC. It is translated as CASSRGLVGYNEQFF.

The table lists this clonotype with many counts. An end of the junction differs from the germline gene, which may be a read error. This chain links TRBV7-2 with TRBJ2-4; 8 positions match TRBD1. CDR1 is SGHTA and CDR2 is FQGNSA in the germline V gene. There are 12 residues in the CDR3. CDR3 amino acids: CASSERQGSVDF. DNA of the CDR3: TGTGCCAGCAGCGAACGACAGGGGTCCGTGGACTTC.

This clonotype has a count of ten or more. The J gene is TRBJ1-1, the V gene TRBV28; TRBD1 agrees at 8 bases. The CDR3 sequence is 15 residues long. Germline CDR1 and CDR2: MDHEN and SYDVKM. V trimming: 3 bases; J trimming: 4 bases; junction bases outside the gene matches: 7. CDR3 region: CASSLVTGEVTEAFF. CDR3 coding DNA: TGTGCCAGCAGTTTGGTGACAGGGGAGGTCACTGAAGCTTTCTTT.

This clonotype was seen ten or more times. The chain recombines TRBV7-2 with TRBJ2-1; D is perhaps TRBD2 (5 bases). Trimming pared 5 bases from V and 10 bases from J, leaving 12 bases between. CDR3 size: 12 residues. Germline V lookup: CDR1 SGHTA, CDR2 FQGNSA. CDR3 region: CASSPRSGEQFF. The CDR3 region has the DNA TGTGCCAGCAGCCCCCGATCGGGAGAGCAGTTCTTC.